Below are 26 T cell receptor beta chains sequenced from a single sample in a study of blood T cells in healthy people across ages. Together with a sample-barcoded 5' primer, a J-beta primer mix was included in a second PCR lasting about 7 to 11 cycles. Each CDR3 protein gets one entry after TCRdb re-called the 5' RACE reads with MiXCR. The table has about 1.7 million distinct CDR3 sequences, roughly 30% seen once. What was sequenced was blood. Receptor source: a woman aged 25 to 39 in good health.

This clonotype appeared a few times. The V gene is TRBV9, the J gene TRBJ2-3; the match to TRBD1 covers 8 bases. Germline trimming cut 4 bases from V and 1 base from J; bases unmatched to any gene: 8. The CDR3 runs to 16 residues. Germline V lookup: CDR1 SGDLS, CDR2 YYNGEE. CDR3 in DNA: TGTGCCAGCAGCCTCCTCGGGACAGGAGGCACAGATACGCAGTATTTT. Amino acid sequence: CASSLLGTGGTDTQYF.

The V gene is TRBV9, the J gene TRBJ1-1, with D unresolved. The CDR3 is made up of 13 amino acids. V was pared by 1 base and J by 6 bases, with 10 bases between. Germline assignment: CDR1 SGDLS and CDR2 YYNGEE. DNA for the CDR3: TGTGCCAGCAGCGTATCTGTGGGCGCTGAAGCTTTCTTT. It is translated as CASSVSVGAEAFF.

Ten or more counts support this clonotype. The V gene is TRBV12-3 or TRBV12-4, the J gene TRBJ2-5; D is unresolved. V lost 3 bases and J lost 3, with 8 bases in between. The CDR3 consists of 13 residues. The CDR3 protein is CASSFMGKETQYF. In DNA form, the CDR3 reads TGTGCCAGCAGTTTTATGGGGAAAGAGACCCAGTACTTC.

The chain couples TRBV6-6 to TRBJ2-1, with 10 bases identical to TRBD1. Germline CDR1 reads MNHNY; CDR2 reads SVGAGI (reference sequence). This CDR3 is 16 amino acids long. V shed 0 bases and J 13 bases; nucleotides not matched to a gene: 12. CDR3: CASSYSLGQGTGEQFF. CDR3 nucleotide sequence: TGTGCCAGCAGTTACTCTCTGGGACAGGGGACGGGTGAACAGTTCTTC.

This clonotype has more than one count but fewer than ten. V and J are TRBV6-2 or TRBV6-3 and TRBJ2-3; 8 bases agree with TRBD2. There are 15 residues in the CDR3. From germline, CDR1 is MNHEY and CDR2 SVGEGT. After removal of 6 bases from V and 3 bases from J, the junction contained 8 bases not matched to a gene. The CDR3 sequence: CASSFERGKTDTQYF. CDR3 nucleotide sequence: TGTGCCAGCAGCTTCGAGCGGGGGAAGACAGATACGCAGTATTTT.

V gene TRBV7-3 combines with J gene TRBJ2-1, with D perhaps given as TRBD1 or TRBD2 (6 bases each). V shed 3 bases and J shed 6 bases, with 15 bases lying between them. This CDR3 has 15 residues. In germline, CDR1 is SGHTA, CDR2 FQGTGA. CDR3 DNA: TGTGCCAGCAGCTTCGAACGGGGGCTCGGCAATGAGCAGTTCTTC. It specifies CASSFERGLGNEQFF.

The table lists this clonotype with many counts. V is TRBV5-6 and J is TRBJ2-1; TRBD1 matches 8 bases. Germline CDR1 reads SGHDT; CDR2 reads YYEEEE. The CDR3 totals 15 residues. Trimming cost V 3 bases and J 4 bases; bases outside gene matches: 6. CDR3 loop: CASSSAGTGYNEQFF. In DNA, the CDR3 is TGTGCCAGCAGCTCCGCCGGGACAGGTTACAATGAGCAGTTCTTC.

A few counts support this clonotype. The chain carries TRBV11-2 and TRBJ1-1; perhaps TRBD1 as D (5 bases). CDR3 length: 15 residues. CDR1 and CDR2 from the germline V gene are SGHAT and FQNNGV. Trimming took 1 base from V and 1 from J, leaving 10 bases between them. CDR3 residues: CASSLAGTSNTEAFF. As DNA, the CDR3 is TGTGCCAGCAGCTTAGCAGGGACCTCGAACACTGAAGCTTTCTTT.

The chain couples TRBV5-1 to TRBJ1-1; D uncertain. Trimming removed 0 bases at V and 0 bases at J, with 12 bases between. Germline V gene lookup returns CDR1 SGHRS and CDR2 YFSETQ. This CDR3 is built from 16 residues. The CDR3 DNA is TGCGCCAGCAGCTTGGGGGCAGGTGTTATGAACACTGAAGCTTTCTTT. Encoded protein: CASSLGAGVMNTEAFF.

The chain joins TRBV11-2 to TRBJ2-7; tentative D call: TRBD2 (5 bases). The germline V and J ends were trimmed by 1 base and 1 base, with 11 bases remaining between them. Germline V gives CDR1 SGHAT, CDR2 FQNNGV. CDR3 length equals 15 residues. The CDR3 DNA sequence: TGTGCCAGCAGCTTAGGCAACTGGAGGTCCTACGAGCAGTACTTC. Its translation is CASSLGNWRSYEQYF.

This clonotype was picked up one time. The junction departs from the called germline gene at one end, perhaps through a read error. The J gene is TRBJ2-5, the V gene TRBV2; perhaps TRBD2 as D (5 bases). Germline V gene lookup returns CDR1 SNHLY and CDR2 FYNNEI. The CDR3 runs 11 residues. The CDR3 sequence: CTSSAGETQYF. CDR3 sequence (DNA): TGTACCAGCAGTGCGGGCGAGACCCAGTACTTC.

This clonotype occurred a few times. The chain has TRBV20-1 and TRBJ1-5; TRBD1 is a possible D gene (6 bases). Germline assignment: CDR1 DFQATT and CDR2 SNEGSKA (reference sequence). With 5 bases removed from V and 0 bases from J, the gap between germline ends came to 17 bases. The CDR3 is made up of 16 amino acids. This CDR3 reads CSAGRLTGTSNQPQHF. CDR3 bases: TGCAGTGCTGGAAGATTAACAGGGACTAGCAATCAGCCCCAGCATTTT.

This clonotype was counted ten times or more. The V and J genes are TRBV20-1 and TRBJ2-1, with 10 bases fitting TRBD2. Germline lookup yields CDR1 DFQATT and CDR2 SNEGSKA (reference sequence). The trim removed 5 bases at V and 7 bases at J, leaving 11 bases unmatched. The CDR3 consists of 15 residues. CDR3 bases: TGCAGTGCTGGTCCCCAGCGGGGGGGCGCGAATGAGCAGTTCTTC. This sequence encodes CSAGPQRGGANEQFF.

On this clonotype: One base away lies a much larger clone, so this may be a sequencing read error. The chain employs TRBV24-1 and TRBJ1-2, with D unresolved. Between the trimmed V and J ends, which lost 3 bases and 5 bases, there was a span of 6 bases. Per the germline V gene, CDR1 is KGHDR and CDR2 is SFDVKD. The CDR3 sequence is 12 residues long. The CDR3 reads CATSDPRYGYTF. In DNA form, the CDR3 reads TGTGCCACCAGTGATCCTCGATATGGCTACACCTTC.

The V call is TRBV20-1, the J call TRBJ1-4; no clear D. The CDR3 has 12 residues. The germline CDR1 and CDR2 sequences are DFQATT and SNEGSKA (reference sequence). The chain's CDR3 is CRLRGPGEKLFF. The CDR3 bases are TGCAGGTTGAGAGGGCCGGGTGAAAAACTGTTTTTT.

As concerns this clonotype: This may stem from a read error, because a much larger clone lies one nucleotide away. CDR3 in DNA: TGCAGCGTTGCAGAGACAGGCTTGAGGGGGCAGTACTTC. Its protein is CSVAETGLRGQYF. The J gene is TRBJ2-5, the V gene TRBV29-1; D might be TRBD1 (6 bases). V lost 4 bases, J lost 11 bases, and 20 bases lay in between. Germline CDR1 is SQVTM and CDR2 is ANQGSEA. The CDR3 sequence is 13 residues long. Combining the CDR3 with reference TRBV29-1 and TRBJ2-5 gives the whole variable domain SAVISQKPSRDICQRGTSLTIQCQVDSQVTMMFWYRQQPGQSLTLIATANQGSEATYESGFVIDKFPISRPNLTFSTLTVSNMSPEDSSIYLCSVAETGLRGQYFGPGTRLLVL.

This clonotype was seen a few times. The J gene is TRBJ2-2, the V gene TRBV20-1, with no clear D. The CDR3 loop spans 17 amino acids. The germline gives CDR1 DFQATT, CDR2 SNEGSKA (reference sequence). Trimming pared 0 bases from V and 1 base from J, leaving 15 bases between. CDR3 loop: CSARDIVVAQNTGELFF. The CDR3 nucleotides read TGCAGTGCTAGAGATATAGTAGTGGCACAGAACACCGGGGAGCTGTTTTTT.

This clonotype was seen ten or more times. The V gene is TRBV4-1, the J gene TRBJ2-1, with 8 bases lining up with TRBD2. CDR3 length: 17 residues. The germline gives CDR1 MGHRA, CDR2 YSYEKL. V lost 1 base and J lost 4; bases outside the gene matches: 9. CDR3 sequence reads: CASSQVKIGGGYNEQFF. CDR3 DNA: TGCGCCAGCAGCCAAGTGAAAATCGGGGGGGGATACAATGAGCAGTTCTTC.

The rearrangement links TRBV29-1 to TRBJ1-2, with D hard to call. V dropped 7 bases and J dropped 1 base, with 19 bases sitting between them. This CDR3 spans 15 amino acids. The germline V gene encodes CDR1 SQVTM and CDR2 ANQGSEA. Here the CDR3 DNA reads TGCAGCGCCCGTTTGGGCAGCGCCTTTAACTATGGCTACACCTTC. Its translation is CSARLGSAFNYGYTF. The full variable domain, rest sourced from reference TRBV29-1 and TRBJ1-2, is SAVISQKPSRDICQRGTSLTIQCQVDSQVTMMFWYRQQPGQSLTLIATANQGSEATYESGFVIDKFPISRPNLTFSTLTVSNMSPEDSSIYLCSARLGSAFNYGYTFGSGTRLTVV.

The chain combines TRBV12-3 or TRBV12-4 with TRBJ2-5; TRBD2 is a possible D gene (6 bases). CDR3 length: 14 amino acids. Between the trimmed V and J ends, which lost 6 bases and 7 bases, there was a span of 18 bases. The CDR3 DNA follows: TGTGCCAGCAGGAGGGCCTCTGCGGAGGGGACCCAGTACTTC. It specifies CASRRASAEGTQYF.

This clonotype was seen a few times. The junction differs from germline at one of its ends, possibly a read error. CDR3 sequence reads: CASSLPQGIQDTQYF. CDR3 coding DNA: TGTGCCAGCAGCTTACCCCAGGGAATCCAAGATACCCAGTACTTC. The chain carries TRBV7-8 and TRBJ2-5; D is perhaps TRBD1 (5 bases). The CDR3 is made up of 15 amino acids. Germline V gene sequence: CDR1 SGHVS, CDR2 FQNEAQ.

This clonotype was recorded a few times. The V and J genes are TRBV12-3 or TRBV12-4 and TRBJ2-7, with D unclear. The CDR3 consists of 16 residues. V lost 0 bases to trimming and J lost 2 bases, with 14 bases between them. The CDR3 spells CASSLASTAMAYEQYF. The CDR3 coding sequence is TGTGCCAGCAGTTTAGCGTCGACGGCTATGGCCTACGAGCAGTACTTC.

The V call is TRBV12-3 or TRBV12-4, the J call TRBJ1-4, with 8 bases identical to TRBD1. V shed 5 bases and J 8 bases; nucleotides not matched to a gene: 10. The CDR3 has 15 residues. The CDR3 sequence is CASSTMTGAREKLFF. The CDR3 coding sequence is TGTGCCAGCAGTACCATGACAGGGGCCAGGGAAAAACTGTTTTTT.

With respect to this clonotype: This may arise from a read error, as a much more abundant clone is one base away. V usage is TRBV7-6 and J usage is TRBJ2-4, with D tentatively TRBD2 (6 bases). This CDR3 comprises 15 residues. V shed 5 bases and J shed 13 bases, with 24 bases lying between them. CDR1 and CDR2 from the germline V gene are SGHVS and FNYEAQ. The DNA for the CDR3 is TGTGCCAGCAGCGAGCGGACTACCAGTGGAAATGAGCAGTACTTC. Translated, it gives CASSERTTSGNEQYF.

This clonotype was recorded a few times. This sequence joins TRBV6-6 and TRBJ2-1; D ambiguous. The CDR3 has 16 amino acids. Germline CDR1 reads MNHNY; CDR2 reads SVGAGI (reference sequence). Trimming left V 2 bases short and J 0 bases short, with 11 bases between. The CDR3 is CASSYLDGSSYNEQFF. The CDR3 DNA sequence: TGTGCCAGCAGTTACCTCGACGGTAGCTCCTACAATGAGCAGTTCTTC.

In this sample, this clonotype turned up a few times. CDR3 sequence (DNA): TGTGCCAGCTCACCAAAGGGACGGAATGAAAAACTGTTTTTT. Amino acids: CASSPKGRNEKLFF. The chain recombines TRBV18 with TRBJ1-4; weak D call: TRBD1 (5 bases). Trimming pared 2 bases from V and 5 bases from J, leaving 9 bases between. The length of the CDR3 is 14 residues. Germline V gene lookup returns CDR1 KGHSH and CDR2 LQKENI. Full variable domain (missing parts from reference TRBV18 and TRBJ1-4): NAGVMQNPRHLVRRRGQEARLRCSPMKGHSHVYWYRQLPEEGLKFMVYLQKENIIDESGMPKERFSAEFPKEGPSILRIQQVVRGDSAAYFCASSPKGRNEKLFFGSGTQLSVL.